This T cell receptor beta chain is drawn from a study of T cell responses to AZD1222 COVID-19 vaccine. Germline values: CDR1 SGHTA, CDR2 FQGNSA. Trimming removed 0 bases from V and 4 bases from J, with 14 bases in between. This CDR3 contains 16 residues. Here immunoSEQ multiplex PCR was the method, and the copy in TCRdb shows in-frame clones only, minus some. This table holds 90,000 to 120,000 clones, 90% to 95% found once. Sequencing was performed on peripheral blood, taken on day 0 of AZD1222 vaccination. The clonotype originates from an adult in good health. The rearrangement links TRBV7-2 to TRBJ2-3; a weak D match, TRBD1 (6 bases). CDR3 bases: TGTGCCAGCAGCTTAGCGGGACAAAGGTTTGCAGATACGCAGTATTTT. It specifies CASSLAGQRFADTQYF.